The 23 T cell receptor beta chains below were found in one sample sequenced in a study of T cells after yellow fever vaccination. TCRdb reanalysed the 5' RACE reads using MiXCR and keeps one entry per CDR3 protein. The sample records tens of thousands of distinct CDR3 sequences, 6.5% to 8% being singletons. The sequencing here drew on CD8+ T cells sorted from PBMCs, taken 15 days after the yellow fever booster vaccination. The receptors derive from a man under 40 who received the YFV17D yellow fever vaccine.

As concerns this clonotype: A much larger clone differs by one base, so this may be a read error. The chain employs TRBV2 and TRBJ2-5, with 8 bases identical to TRBD1. Germline-derived CDR1 and CDR2 are SNHLY and FYNNEI. There are 15 residues in the CDR3. CDR3 bases: TGTGCCAGGAGTGCAGGGGGCGGGACGGAAGAGACCCAGTACTTC. As protein: CARSAGGGTEETQYF.

This clonotype was seen many times. This sequence joins TRBV29-1 and TRBJ2-2, with D possibly called TRBD1 or TRBD2 (5 bases each). This CDR3 has 16 residues. V dropped 4 bases and J dropped 2 bases, with 17 bases sitting between them. Germline V CDR1 and CDR2: SQVTM, ANQGSEA. The CDR3 DNA follows: TGCAGCGTTGTATATCGGCAGGGAGCAAACACCGGGGAGCTGTTTTTT. As protein: CSVVYRQGANTGELFF.

As concerns this clonotype: A much larger clone is a single base away; this may be a read error. The V and J genes are TRBV6-5 and TRBJ2-7; unclear D gene. This CDR3 is 13 amino acids long. The germline V and J ends were trimmed by 6 bases and 2 bases, with 11 bases remaining between them. Germline assignment: CDR1 MNHEY and CDR2 SVGAGI. The CDR3 coding sequence is TGTGCCAGCAGATATGGGCAACCCTACGAGCAGTACTTC. Its protein product is CASRYGQPYEQYF.

This clonotype was recorded many times. The gene calls are TRBV24-1 and TRBJ2-1; TRBD1 is a possible D gene (6 bases). V was trimmed by 3 bases and J by 9 bases, leaving 11 bases between them. The length of the CDR3 is 13 residues. Germline CDR1 KGHDR, CDR2 SFDVKD. Here the CDR3 DNA reads TGTGCCACCAGTGATATCCTAGGGGGTGAGCAGTTCTTC. Translating it yields CATSDILGGEQFF.

This clonotype was counted a few times. The chain recombines TRBV4-3 with TRBJ1-1; D ambiguous. Germline CDR1 reads LGHNA; CDR2 reads YSLEER. The CDR3 totals 15 residues. V lost 0 bases and J lost 1, with 9 bases in between. The DNA of the CDR3 is TGCGCCAGCAGCCAAGAAGAGACGGAGAACACTGAAGCTTTCTTT. Translating it yields CASSQEETENTEAFF.

The chain has TRBV7-2 and TRBJ2-2, with TRBD2 identical over 8 bases. Germline V gene lookup returns CDR1 SGHTA and CDR2 FQGNSA. The length of the CDR3 is 16 residues. After removal of 1 base from V and 1 base from J, the junction contained 2 bases not matched to a gene. CDR3 amino acids: CASSLELAENTGELFF. CDR3 coding DNA: TGTGCCAGCAGCTTAGAACTAGCGGAGAACACCGGGGAGCTGTTTTTT.

This clonotype was detected ten times or more. The genes are TRBV10-3 and TRBJ2-1, with D uncertain. V gave up 8 bases and J gave up 0 bases, with 8 bases separating them. The CDR3 contains 13 residues. Germline assignment: CDR1 ENHRY and CDR2 SYGVKD. CDR3 residues: CAIGPPSYNEQFF. The DNA for the CDR3 is TGTGCCATCGGCCCCCCCTCCTACAATGAGCAGTTCTTC.

This clonotype was detected a few times. V gene TRBV10-2 combines with J gene TRBJ2-5, with 14 bases lining up with TRBD2. The CDR3 covers 15 residues. In germline, CDR1 is WSHSY, CDR2 SAAADI. The V and J ends lost 8 bases and 4 bases, in that order; junction bases with no gene match: 6. The CDR3 is CASAGLAGGGETQYF. CDR3 nucleotide sequence: TGCGCCAGCGCTGGACTAGCGGGAGGAGGAGAGACCCAGTACTTC.

This clonotype was counted at least ten times. The chain is built from TRBV7-3 and TRBJ2-5, with 14 positions matching TRBD2. Germline CDR1 reads SGHTA; CDR2 reads FQGTGA. The CDR3 is made up of 15 amino acids. The trim removed 4 bases at V and 6 bases at J, leaving 4 bases unmatched. CDR3 amino acids: CASSSGTSGSQTQYF. Here the CDR3 DNA reads TGTGCCAGCAGCTCCGGGACTAGCGGGAGTCAGACCCAGTACTTC.

There are many counts of this clonotype. The chain joins TRBV20-1 to TRBJ2-7; D perhaps matches TRBD2 (6 bases). Trimming shortened V by 2 bases and J by 7 bases, and 15 bases separated the two germline ends. CDR1 and CDR2 (germline): DFQATT, SNEGSKA (reference sequence). There are 13 residues in the CDR3. The CDR3, as DNA: TGCAGTGCTAGACTTCCGGGACTCAGTGAGCAGTACTTC. Its protein is CSARLPGLSEQYF.

This clonotype has ten or more counts. The J gene is TRBJ2-1, the V gene TRBV6-2 or TRBV6-3; D possibly corresponds to TRBD1 (6 bases). Looked up from germline, CDR1 is MNHEY and CDR2 is SVGEGT. The CDR3 is made up of 13 amino acids. The V end was cut by 8 bases, the J end by 9 bases, with 17 bases between. CDR3 nucleotides: TGTGCCAGCTCCCTGGGGGCAGAAAGTGAGCAGTTCTTC. Translation: CASSLGAESEQFF.

This clonotype was found many times. The V gene is TRBV5-1, the J gene TRBJ2-5, with D possibly being TRBD2 (7 bases). Trimming cost V 4 bases and J 4 bases, with 14 bases left between them. CDR1 is SGHRS and CDR2 is YFSETQ in the germline V gene. The CDR3 sequence is 14 residues long. The CDR3 is CASSQQGGRETQYF. The DNA for the CDR3 is TGCGCCAGCAGCCAACAGGGCGGGAGAGAGACCCAGTACTTC.

This clonotype occurred a few times. The chain is built from TRBV30 and TRBJ1-1; D is undetermined. The CDR3 runs to 11 residues. Germline V lookup: CDR1 GTSNPN, CDR2 SVGIG (reference sequence). The CDR3 DNA follows: TGTGCTCTGGAAGTGAACACTGAAGCTTTCTTT. Amino acid sequence: CALEVNTEAFF.

This clonotype was seen at least ten times. V and J are TRBV10-2 and TRBJ2-3; tentative D call: TRBD2 (6 bases). Trimming cost V 5 bases and J 3 bases, with 12 bases left between them. Germline CDR1 and CDR2: WSHSY and SAAADI. The CDR3 sequence is 14 residues long. CDR3 nucleotides: TGCGCCAGCAGTCCGACTAGAACGACAGATACGCAGTATTTT. Translation: CASSPTRTTDTQYF.

This clonotype qualifies as medium-sized. V and J are TRBV4-3 and TRBJ2-1, with 10 positions matching TRBD1. The CDR3 contains 16 residues. V gave up 3 bases and J gave up 6 bases; unmatched junction bases: 8. CDR1 LGHNA and CDR2 YSLEER come from the germline V gene. CDR3 in DNA: TGCGCCAGCAGCCAGCCCGGGACAGGGGCCACCAATGAGCAGTTCTTC. Amino acid sequence: CASSQPGTGATNEQFF.

This clonotype has ten or more counts. V usage is TRBV12-3 or TRBV12-4 and J usage is TRBJ2-1, with unresolved D. This CDR3 is 14 amino acids long. The V gene lost 6 bases and the J gene lost 0 bases, with 9 bases spanning the gap. For the CDR3, the DNA is TGTGCCAGCAGCGAGTCGAGCTCCTACAATGAGCAGTTCTTC. Translated: CASSESSSYNEQFF.

At least ten counts were recorded for this clonotype. The chain combines TRBV12-3 or TRBV12-4 with TRBJ1-2; 8 bases align to TRBD1. The CDR3 is made up of 14 amino acids. V lost 11 bases and J lost 7; bases outside the gene matches: 15. DNA for the CDR3: TGTGCCTCCCTGGCAGGGGGCATAGGGGGTGGCTACACCTTC. It translates to CASLAGGIGGGYTF.

This clonotype was recorded many times. This chain uses TRBV29-1 with TRBJ1-1; 10 nucleotides agree with TRBD1. The CDR3 has 13 amino acids. The ends lost 4 bases at V and 1 base at J; junction bases unmatched: 0. CDR1 and CDR2 from the germline V gene are SQVTM and ANQGSEA. The CDR3 is CSVGTGGNTEAFF. CDR3 bases: TGCAGCGTTGGGACAGGGGGGAACACTGAAGCTTTCTTT.

This clonotype was recorded many times. This chain connects TRBV29-1 to TRBJ2-5; 12 nucleotides align to TRBD2. The V gene's germline CDR1 is SQVTM and CDR2 ANQGSEA. The V segment lost 1 base and the J segment 4 bases; nucleotides outside the gene matches: 4. The CDR3 has 15 amino acids. Written as DNA, the CDR3 is TGCAGCGTTGAAGGACTAGCGGGAGAGGCAGAGACCCAGTACTTC. Protein product: CSVEGLAGEAETQYF.

This clonotype was seen repeatedly, ten times or more. The gene calls are TRBV18 and TRBJ2-1; maybe TRBD2 (6 bases). The CDR3 is made up of 15 amino acids. V lost 2 bases and J 6 bases, leaving 14 bases between the germline ends. Per the germline V gene, CDR1 is KGHSH and CDR2 is LQKENI. CDR3 sequence (DNA): TGTGCCAGCTCACCATACGGGAGCCCGGGCAATGAGCAGTTCTTC. This sequence encodes CASSPYGSPGNEQFF.

This clonotype was counted ten times or more. The chain has TRBV28 and TRBJ2-5; D is ambiguous. The CDR3 length is 13 residues. Trimming took 6 bases from V and 4 from J, leaving 12 bases between them. Germline CDR1 MDHEN, CDR2 SYDVKM. The CDR3 sequence: CASSYRIPETQYF. Here the CDR3 DNA reads TGTGCCAGCAGCTACCGCATTCCAGAGACCCAGTACTTC. Complete variable domain (other parts from reference TRBV28 and TRBJ2-5): DVKVTQSSRYLVKRTGEKVFLECVQDMDHENMFWYRQDPGLGLRLIYFSYDVKMKEKGDIPEGYSVSREKKERFSLILESASTNQTSMYLCASSYRIPETQYFGPGTRLLVL.

The J gene is TRBJ2-3, the V gene TRBV28, with TRBD1 identical over 8 bases. CDR1 is MDHEN, CDR2 SYDVKM, per germline. The CDR3 is made up of 20 amino acids. V lost 2 bases to trimming and J lost 1 base; unmatched junction nucleotides: 17. The DNA for the CDR3 is TGTGCCAGCAGTTTAAGTTGGGGGGCCGACAGGGGTTGGCGCACAGATACGCAGTATTTT. Protein product: CASSLSWGADRGWRTDTQYF.

This rearrangement joins TRBV20-1 to TRBJ2-3; D call uncertain. Trimming stripped 5 bases from V and 7 bases from J, with 13 bases between. This CDR3 is built from 12 residues. Germline values: CDR1 DFQATT, CDR2 SNEGSKA (reference sequence). Written as DNA, the CDR3 is TGCAGTGCTTTCCGAACAATGAATACGCAGTATTTT. Translation: CSAFRTMNTQYF.